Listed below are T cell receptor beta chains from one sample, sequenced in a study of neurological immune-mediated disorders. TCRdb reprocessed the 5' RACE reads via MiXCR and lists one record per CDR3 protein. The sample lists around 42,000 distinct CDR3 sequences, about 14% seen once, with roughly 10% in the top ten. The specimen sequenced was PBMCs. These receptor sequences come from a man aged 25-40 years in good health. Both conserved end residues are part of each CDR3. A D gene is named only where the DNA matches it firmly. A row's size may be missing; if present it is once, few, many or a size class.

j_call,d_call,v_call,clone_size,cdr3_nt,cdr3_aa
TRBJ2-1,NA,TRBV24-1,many,TGTGCCACCAGTGATTTGCCATATGAGGGACAAACCAATGAGCAGTTCTTC,CATSDLPYEGQTNEQFF
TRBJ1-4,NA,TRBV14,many,TGTGCCAGCAGCCAAGCGAGGGGGGCTAATGAAAAACTGTTTTTT,CASSQARGANEKLFF
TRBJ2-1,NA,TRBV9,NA,TGTGCCAGCAGCGACAACAAGGGGATCGGTTCCTACAATGAGCAGTTCTTC,CASSDNKGIGSYNEQFF
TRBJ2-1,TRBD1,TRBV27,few,TGTGCCAGCAGTTTATTTGGAGCGACAGGGGCCCTATTGAATACCGGGGAGTTCTTC,CASSLFGATGALLNTGEFF
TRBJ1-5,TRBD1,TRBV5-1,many,TGCGCCAGCAGCTCCACGGGACAGGGCGGTCAGCCCCAGCATTTT,CASSSTGQGGQPQHF
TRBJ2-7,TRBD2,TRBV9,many,TGTGCCAGCAGCCCGGGGACTAGCGGTTGGACTGGGTTTTACGAGCAGTACTTC,CASSPGTSGWTGFYEQYF
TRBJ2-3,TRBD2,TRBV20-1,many,TGCAGTGCTCGAGCGGGGCACAGCACAGATACGCAGTATTTT,CSARAGHSTDTQYF
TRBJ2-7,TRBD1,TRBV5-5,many,TGTGCCAGCAGCTTGTGGGCGGGACAGGGAGCCTACGAGCAGTACTTC,CASSLWAGQGAYEQYF
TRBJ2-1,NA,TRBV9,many,TGTGCCAGCAGCGTCTCGAGCGGCTCCTACAATGAGCAGTTCTTC,CASSVSSGSYNEQFF
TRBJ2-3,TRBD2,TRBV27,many,TGTGCCAGCACCGGACTAGCGGAGGCCACAGATACGCAGTATTTT,CASTGLAEATDTQYF
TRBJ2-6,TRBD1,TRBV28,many,TGTGCCAGCAGCCAACCCTGGACAGGGGGCGATAAGGCCAACGTCCTGACTTTC,CASSQPWTGGDKANVLTF
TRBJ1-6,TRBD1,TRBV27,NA,TGTGCCAGCAGTTTGACAGGGGGGGCCAATTCACCCCTCCACTTT,CASSLTGGANSPLHF
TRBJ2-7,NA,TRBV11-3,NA,TGTGCCAGCAGCTTAGACGGTAGTTCTTTTGGCGAGCAGTACTTC,CASSLDGSSFGEQYF
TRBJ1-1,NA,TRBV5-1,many,TGCGCCAGCAGCCTTACAGGGTTGAACACTGAAGCTTTCTTT,CASSLTGLNTEAFF
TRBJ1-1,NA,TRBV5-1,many,TGCGCCAGCAGCTGGGGACCGGGCGGCACTGAAGCTTTCTTT,CASSWGPGGTEAFF
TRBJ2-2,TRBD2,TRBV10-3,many,TGTGCCATCAGTGCCCAGCGGGAGGGCCTCGGGGAGCTGTTTTTT,CAISAQREGLGELFF
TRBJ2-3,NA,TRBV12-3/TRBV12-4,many,TGTGCCAGCAGTTTTGGTGGGGGTACAGATACGCAGTATTTT,CASSFGGGTDTQYF
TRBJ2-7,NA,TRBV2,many,TGTGCCAGCAGTGATGAGGGCTGGGGAATCTCCTACGAGCAGTACTTC,CASSDEGWGISYEQYF
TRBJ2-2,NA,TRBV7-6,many,TGTGCCAGCAGCTTAGCGAAATCGGCGGGAGGGGAGCTGTTTTTT,CASSLAKSAGGELFF
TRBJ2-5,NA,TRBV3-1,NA,TGTTCCACCCGACCCCGGACAGCACAAGAGACCCAGTACTTC,CSTRPRTAQETQYF
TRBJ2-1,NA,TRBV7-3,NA,TGTGCCAGCAGCTTATACCCAGGCTACAATGAGCAGTTCTTC,CASSLYPGYNEQFF
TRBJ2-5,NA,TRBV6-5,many,TGTGCCAGCAGTCCCACTAGCTTAGAGACCCAGTACTTC,CASSPTSLETQYF
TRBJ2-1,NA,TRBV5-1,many,TGCGCCAGCACCCTAGCCTCGGGGTACGGCGAGCAGTTCTTC,CASTLASGYGEQFF
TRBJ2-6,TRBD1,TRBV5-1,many,TGCGCCAGCAACCTCAGGGGGCTGGAGAGCTCTGGGGCCAACGTCCTGACTTTC,CASNLRGLESSGANVLTF
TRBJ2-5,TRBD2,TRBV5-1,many,TGCGCCAGCAGCCCCCATCTAGCGGCCCAAGAGACCCAGTACTTC,CASSPHLAAQETQYF
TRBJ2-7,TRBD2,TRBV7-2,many,TGTGCCAGCAGCTACCCCTCGGGGGGACGCTACGAGCAGTACTTC,CASSYPSGGRYEQYF
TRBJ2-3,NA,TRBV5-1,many,TGCGCCAGCAGCTCGAGACTGAGCACAGATACGCAGTATTTT,CASSSRLSTDTQYF
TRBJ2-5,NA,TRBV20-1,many,TGCAGTGCTACCTTTTCCGAAACCCAGTACTTC,CSATFSETQYF
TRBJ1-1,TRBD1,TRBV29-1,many,TGCAGCGTTGAAGATAGGGATCCGGACAGGGGAAGTAGAAGAGCTTTCTTT,CSVEDRDPDRGSRRAFF
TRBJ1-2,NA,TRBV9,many,TGTGCCAGCAGCGGACGTCGGTTAGGGGATGGCTACACCTTC,CASSGRRLGDGYTF
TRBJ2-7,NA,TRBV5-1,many,TGCGCCAGCAGTTCAGACAGGCCCTACGAGCAGTACTTC,CASSSDRPYEQYF
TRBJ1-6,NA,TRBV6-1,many,TGTGCCAGCAGAACTGACGGGAAAAATTCACCCCTCCACTTT,CASRTDGKNSPLHF
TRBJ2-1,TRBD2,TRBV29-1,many,TGCAGCGTTGAGGGACTAGCGGGGGCCTACAATGAGCAGTTCTTC,CSVEGLAGAYNEQFF
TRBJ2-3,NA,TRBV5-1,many,TGCGCCAGCAGCTGGGGGGCAGCGGATAGCACAGATACGCAGTATTTT,CASSWGAADSTDTQYF
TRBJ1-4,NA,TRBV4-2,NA,TGTGCCAGCAGCCAAGATCCGGGGAGAGGGAATGAAAAACTGTTTTTT,CASSQDPGRGNEKLFF
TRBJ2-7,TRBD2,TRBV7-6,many,TGTGCCAGCAGCCTAAGCGGGAGGGAGTACGAGCAGTACTTC,CASSLSGREYEQYF
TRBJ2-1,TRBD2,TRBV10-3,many,TGTGCCATCAGTGATAGGACTAGCGGGTTTAATGAGCAGTTCTTC,CAISDRTSGFNEQFF